This passage covers 13 T cell receptor beta chains from one sample sequenced in a study of blood T cell repertoires in COVID-19. Only in-frame clones appear in the TCRdb table, and some are missing; sequencing was by immunoSEQ multiplex PCR. The table lists 250,000 to 350,000 clones, 86% of them singletons, with roughly 1.9% in the top ten. The material sequenced was peripheral blood. These receptors were taken from a woman aged 25-40 years who had recovered from COVID-19.

This sequence joins TRBV29-1 and TRBJ2-2; 8 bases map to TRBD2. Germline lookup yields CDR1 SQVTM and CDR2 ANQGSEA. Trimming removed 7 bases from V and 5 bases from J; junction bases left unmatched: 6. This CDR3 is 13 amino acids long. The CDR3 sequence: CSAGTSRTGELFF. CDR3 DNA: TGCAGCGCAGGGACTAGTAGAACCGGGGAGCTGTTTTTT.

This chain joins TRBV5-4 and TRBJ1-1; the D is unclear. Germline V gives CDR1 SGHNT, CDR2 YYREEE (reference sequence). The germline V and J ends were trimmed by 4 bases and 4 bases, with 17 bases remaining between them. The CDR3 has 15 residues. The CDR3: CASSHDLGRSTEAFF. CDR3 DNA sequence: TGTGCCAGCAGCCACGATTTGGGCAGAAGCACTGAAGCTTTCTTT.

The rearrangement links TRBV29-1 to TRBJ1-1, with D unclear. V was pared by 3 bases and J by 10 bases, with 12 bases between. The CDR3 consists of 11 residues. CDR1 is SQVTM and CDR2 is ANQGSEA in the germline V gene. In DNA, the CDR3 is TGCAGCGTTGACTCCCAAGCCGGAGCTTTCTTT. This codes for CSVDSQAGAFF.

The chain links TRBV21-1 to TRBJ2-7; no DNA check was done on the table's D call, TRBD2. TRBV21-1 corresponds to a pseudogene. The CDR3 loop spans 16 amino acids. CDR3 sequence reads: CASSKVGAPLGYEQYF. The CDR3 region has the DNA TGTGCCAGCAGCAAAGTGGGAGCACCTTTGGGCTACGAGCAGTACTTC.

V gene TRBV5-1 combines with J gene TRBJ2-4, with a tentative D call TRBD1 (5 bases). This CDR3 has 13 amino acids. Germline CDR1 and CDR2: SGHRS and YFSETQ. Deletions cut 4 bases from V and 6 bases from J, with 11 bases between. CDR3 DNA sequence: TGCGCCAGCAGCGACGGACAAACAAACATTCAGTACTTC. Protein product: CASSDGQTNIQYF.

This chain uses TRBV7-2 with TRBJ1-1, with D possibly TRBD1 on 6 matching bases. The length of the CDR3 is 17 residues. V was pared by 1 base and J by 0 bases, with 15 bases between. Germline values: CDR1 SGHTA, CDR2 FQGNSA. In DNA form, the CDR3 reads TGTGCCAGCAGCTTAGGTGGGGGCCCTAAAATGAACACTGAAGCTTTCTTT. Its protein product is CASSLGGGPKMNTEAFF. The whole variable domain, filled in from reference TRBV7-2 and TRBJ1-1, reads GAGVSQSPSNKVTEKGKDVELRCDPISGHTALYWYRQSLGQGLEFLIYFQGNSAPDKSGLPSDRFSAERTGGSVSTLTIQRTQQEDSAVYLCASSLGGGPKMNTEAFFGQGTRLTVV.

The chain recombines TRBV9 with TRBJ2-3, with D perhaps matching TRBD2 (6 bases). This CDR3 is 15 amino acids long. Trimming took 0 bases from V and 1 from J, leaving 9 bases between them. Germline V gene lookup returns CDR1 SGDLS and CDR2 YYNGEE. The CDR3, as DNA: TGTGCCAGCAGCGTAGATTCGGGAGGCACAGATACGCAGTATTTT. This gives the protein CASSVDSGGTDTQYF.

The chain combines TRBV4-1 with TRBJ2-7; the match to TRBD2 covers 10 bases. The CDR3 runs 16 residues. Germline CDR1 MGHRA, CDR2 YSYEKL. After removal of 0 bases from V and 3 bases from J, the junction contained 5 bases not matched to a gene. In DNA form, the CDR3 reads TGCGCCAGCAGCCAAGATCCGGCTAGCGGGAGCTACGAGCAGTACTTC. Translating it yields CASSQDPASGSYEQYF.

This chain links TRBV5-1 with TRBJ1-2; 7 nucleotides line up with TRBD1. With V trimmed by 1 base and J by 8 bases, 8 bases remained unmatched. This CDR3 spans 14 amino acids. Germline V CDR1 and CDR2: SGHRS, YFSETQ. The CDR3 here is CASSLPDRVSGYTF. The CDR3, as DNA: TGCGCCAGCAGCTTGCCCGACAGGGTTTCCGGCTACACCTTC.

The genes are TRBV5-1 and TRBJ1-6; 8 nucleotides line up with TRBD1. CDR3 length: 15 amino acids. The V gene's germline CDR1 is SGHRS and CDR2 YFSETQ. Trimming at V came to 4 bases and at J to 7 bases, leaving 7 bases not matched to a gene. Written as DNA, the CDR3 is TGCGCCAGCAGCCGATCCGGGACAGGCAATTCACCCCTCCACTTT. Protein product: CASSRSGTGNSPLHF. The variable domain in full, completed from reference TRBV5-1 and TRBJ1-6, reads KAGVTQTPRYLIKTRGQQVTLSCSPISGHRSVSWYQQTPGQGLQFLFEYFSETQRNKGNFPGRFSGRQFSNSRSEMNVSTLELGDSALYLCASSRSGTGNSPLHFGNGTRLTVT.

This clone was detected once. The chain uses TRBV4-1 and TRBJ1-6; 9 nucleotides match TRBD1. CDR3 length equals 14 residues. J was trimmed by 8 bases and V by 4 bases; bases with no gene match: 3. Germline loops: CDR1 MGHRA, CDR2 YSYEKL. The CDR3 loop is CASSPGDRDSPLHF. DNA for the CDR3: TGCGCCAGCAGCCCCGGGGACAGGGATTCACCCCTCCACTTT.

The rearrangement joins TRBV7-2 to TRBJ1-2; 9 bases fit TRBD1. The V gene's germline CDR1 is SGHTA and CDR2 FQGNSA. This CDR3 is built from 14 residues. With V trimmed by 6 bases and J by 6 bases, 8 bases remained unmatched. Here the CDR3 reads CASRIPGQGNGYTF. The DNA of the CDR3 is TGTGCCAGCAGGATACCGGGACAGGGAAATGGCTACACCTTC.

The table lists this clone with a count of one. The rearrangement links TRBV4-1 to TRBJ2-5; 10 nucleotides line up with TRBD2. The CDR3 is 16 amino acids. CDR1 and CDR2 (germline): MGHRA, YSYEKL. The ends lost 1 base at V and 12 bases at J; junction bases unmatched: 14. The CDR3 spells CASSQVLGEAGGPEYF. The CDR3 coding sequence is TGCGCCAGCAGCCAAGTACTGGGGGAAGCGGGGGGGCCGGAGTACTTC.